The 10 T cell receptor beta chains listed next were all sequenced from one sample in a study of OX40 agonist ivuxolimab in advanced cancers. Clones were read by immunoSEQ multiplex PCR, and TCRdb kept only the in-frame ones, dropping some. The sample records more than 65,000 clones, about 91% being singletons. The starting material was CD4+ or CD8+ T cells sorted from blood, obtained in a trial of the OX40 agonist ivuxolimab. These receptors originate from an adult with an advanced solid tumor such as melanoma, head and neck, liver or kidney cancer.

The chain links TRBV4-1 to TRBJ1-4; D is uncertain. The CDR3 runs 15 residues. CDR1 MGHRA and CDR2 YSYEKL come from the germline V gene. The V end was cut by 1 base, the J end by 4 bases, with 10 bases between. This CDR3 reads CASSQVLQFNEKLFF. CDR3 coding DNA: TGCGCCAGCAGCCAAGTCCTGCAGTTTAATGAAAAACTGTTTTTT.

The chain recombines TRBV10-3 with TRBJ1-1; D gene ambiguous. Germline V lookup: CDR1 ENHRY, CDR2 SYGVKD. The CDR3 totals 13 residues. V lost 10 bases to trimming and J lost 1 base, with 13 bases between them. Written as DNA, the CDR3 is TGTGCCACCCGGGGAGGGCCGAACACTGAAGCTTTCTTT. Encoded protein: CATRGGPNTEAFF.

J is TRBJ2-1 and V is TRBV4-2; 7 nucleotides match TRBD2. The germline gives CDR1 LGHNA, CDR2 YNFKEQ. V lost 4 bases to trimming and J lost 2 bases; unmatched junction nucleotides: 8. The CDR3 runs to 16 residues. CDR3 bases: TGTGCCAGCAGCCCCGACTGGGGGGGTGCCTACAATGAGCAGTTCTTC. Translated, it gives CASSPDWGGAYNEQFF.

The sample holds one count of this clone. The CDR3 here is CASGLVVAGPPSNEQFF. Written as DNA, the CDR3 is TGTGCTAGTGGTTTGGTTGTAGCGGGGCCCCCCTCGAATGAGCAGTTCTTC. The genes are TRBV12-5 and TRBJ2-1, with TRBD2 matching over 8 bases. The junction had 11 bases not matched to a gene; V was cut back by 0 bases and J by 7 bases. Germline lookup yields CDR1 LGHNT and CDR2 FRNRAP. CDR3 length equals 17 residues.

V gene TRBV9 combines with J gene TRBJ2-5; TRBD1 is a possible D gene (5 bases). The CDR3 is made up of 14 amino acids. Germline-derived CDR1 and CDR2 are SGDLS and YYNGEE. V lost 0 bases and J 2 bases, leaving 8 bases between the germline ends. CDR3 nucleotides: TGTGCCAGCAGCGTAGGACAGACACAAGAGACCCAGTACTTC. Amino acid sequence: CASSVGQTQETQYF.

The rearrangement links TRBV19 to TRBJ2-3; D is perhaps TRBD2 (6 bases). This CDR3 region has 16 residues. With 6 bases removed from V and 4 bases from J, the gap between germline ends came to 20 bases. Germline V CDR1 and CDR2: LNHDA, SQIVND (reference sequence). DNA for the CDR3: TGTGCCAGTAGCTCTGATTCACGGGACTCCCCAGATACGCAGTATTTT. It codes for CASSSDSRDSPDTQYF.

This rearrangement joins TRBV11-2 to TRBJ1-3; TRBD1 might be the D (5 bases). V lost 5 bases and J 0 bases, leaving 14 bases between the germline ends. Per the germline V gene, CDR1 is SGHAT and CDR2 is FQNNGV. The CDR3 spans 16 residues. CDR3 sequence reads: CASSPRDSSSGNTIYF. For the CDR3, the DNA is TGTGCCAGCAGCCCCCGGGACTCAAGCTCTGGAAACACCATATATTTT.

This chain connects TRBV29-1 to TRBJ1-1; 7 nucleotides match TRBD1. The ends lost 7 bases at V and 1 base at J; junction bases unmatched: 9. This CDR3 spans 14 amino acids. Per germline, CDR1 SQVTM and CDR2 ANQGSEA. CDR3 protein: CSGKQGHTNTEAFF. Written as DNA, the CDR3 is TGCAGCGGGAAACAGGGGCACACGAACACTGAAGCTTTCTTT.

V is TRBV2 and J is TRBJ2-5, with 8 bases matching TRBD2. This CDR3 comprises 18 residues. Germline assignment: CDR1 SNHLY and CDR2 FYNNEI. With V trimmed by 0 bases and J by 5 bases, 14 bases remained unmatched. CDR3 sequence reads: CASSEAEVPGTSQETQYF. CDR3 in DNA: TGTGCCAGCAGTGAAGCCGAAGTGCCGGGGACTAGTCAGGAGACCCAGTACTTC. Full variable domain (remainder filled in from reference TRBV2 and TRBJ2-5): EPEVTQTPSHQVTQMGQEVILRCVPISNHLYFYWYRQILGQKVEFLVSFYNNEISEKSEIFDDQFSVERPDGSNFTLKIRSTKLEDSAMYFCASSEAEVPGTSQETQYFGPGTRLLVL.

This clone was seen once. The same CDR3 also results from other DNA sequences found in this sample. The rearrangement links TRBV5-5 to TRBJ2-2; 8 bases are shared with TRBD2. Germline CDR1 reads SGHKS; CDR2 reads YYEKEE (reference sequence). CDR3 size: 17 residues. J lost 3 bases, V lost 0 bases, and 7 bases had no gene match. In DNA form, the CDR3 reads TGTGCCAGCAGCTTGGCCAGCGGGGGAGCCTACACCGGGGAGCTGTTTTTT. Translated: CASSLASGGAYTGELFF.